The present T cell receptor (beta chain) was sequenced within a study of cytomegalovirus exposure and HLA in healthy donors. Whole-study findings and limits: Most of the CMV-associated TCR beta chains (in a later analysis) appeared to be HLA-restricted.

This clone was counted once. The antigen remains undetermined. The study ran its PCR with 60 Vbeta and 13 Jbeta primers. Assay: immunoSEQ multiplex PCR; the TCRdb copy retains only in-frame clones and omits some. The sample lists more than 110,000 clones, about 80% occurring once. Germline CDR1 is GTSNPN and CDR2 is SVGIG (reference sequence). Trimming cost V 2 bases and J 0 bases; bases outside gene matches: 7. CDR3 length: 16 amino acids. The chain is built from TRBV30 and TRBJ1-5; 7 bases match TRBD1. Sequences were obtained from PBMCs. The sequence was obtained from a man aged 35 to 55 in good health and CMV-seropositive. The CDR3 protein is CAWSRGGGYSNQPQHF. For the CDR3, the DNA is TGTGCCTGGAGTAGAGGGGGCGGGTATAGCAATCAGCCCCAGCATTTT.